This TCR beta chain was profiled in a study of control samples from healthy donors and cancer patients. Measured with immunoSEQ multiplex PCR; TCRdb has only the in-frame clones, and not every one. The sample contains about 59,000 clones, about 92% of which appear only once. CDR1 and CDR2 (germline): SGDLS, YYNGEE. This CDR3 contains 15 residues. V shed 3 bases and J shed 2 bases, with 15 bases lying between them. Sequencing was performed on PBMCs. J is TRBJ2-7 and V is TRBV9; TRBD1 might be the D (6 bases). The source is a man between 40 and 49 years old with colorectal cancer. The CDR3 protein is CASSGPGESPYEQYF. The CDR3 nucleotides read TGTGCCAGCAGCGGACCAGGGGAGTCTCCCTACGAGCAGTACTTC.